The 30 T cell receptor beta chains reported below all come from one sample, sequenced in a study of blood T cell repertoires in COVID-19. Assay used: immunoSEQ multiplex PCR; TCRdb lists only in-frame clones, some missing. The sample carries about 170,000 clones, 85% recorded once. Sequencing used peripheral blood. The receptors shown here come from a human donor with acute or convalescent COVID-19. The donor label of this sample is uncertain.

CDR3 DNA: TGTGCCAGCAGCCATCTCAGGGGGCCCGCTGGAAACACCATATATTTT. Encoded protein: CASSHLRGPAGNTIYF. The V and J genes are TRBV3-1 (or the pseudogene TRBV3-2) and TRBJ1-3; 8 nucleotides match TRBD1. V dropped 3 bases and J dropped 2; count of bases not matched to a gene: 6. Germline V gene sequence: CDR1 LGHDT, CDR2 YNNKEL (reference sequence). This CDR3 contains 16 residues.

This clone was picked up one time. The V call is TRBV7-6, the J call TRBJ1-6; tentative D call: TRBD1 (6 bases). The CDR3 has 13 residues. The V end lost 6 bases, the J end lost 3 bases, and 6 bases lay between the germline ends. Germline V gene sequence: CDR1 SGHVS, CDR2 FNYEAQ. The CDR3 nucleotides are TGTGCCAGCAGACAGGGCTATAATTCACCCCTCCACTTT. Translating gives CASRQGYNSPLHF.

The rearrangement joins TRBV6-6 to TRBJ2-5, with a weak D call TRBD1 (5 bases). Germline V gene data show CDR1 as MNHNY and CDR2 as SVGAGI (reference sequence). The CDR3 covers 15 residues. Trimming left V 4 bases short and J 2 bases short, with 14 bases between. The CDR3 loop reads CASSWGGGGQETQYF. The CDR3 DNA sequence: TGTGCCAGCAGTTGGGGCGGTGGTGGGCAAGAGACCCAGTACTTC.

This chain links TRBV30 with TRBJ1-3; weak D call: TRBD1 (6 bases). The germline V gene encodes CDR1 GTSNPN and CDR2 SVGIG (reference sequence). Trimming left V 0 bases short and J 0 bases short, with 15 bases between. CDR3 length: 17 amino acids. CDR3 sequence (DNA): TGTGCCTGGAGTGTCCCGGGACACCTGAGCTCTGGAAACACCATATATTTT. This sequence encodes CAWSVPGHLSSGNTIYF.

On this clone: Other DNA sequences of this sample code for an identical CDR3. V gene TRBV5-6 combines with J gene TRBJ1-1; perhaps TRBD1 as D (5 bases). The CDR3 extends over 14 amino acids. The V gene's germline CDR1 is SGHDT and CDR2 YYEEEE. V lost 0 bases and J lost 3, with 9 bases in between. CDR3 sequence: CASSLVDRYTEAFF. Written as DNA, the CDR3 is TGTGCCAGCAGCTTGGTAGACAGATACACTGAAGCTTTCTTT.

The rearrangement uses TRBV6-5 and TRBJ1-1, with a weak D call TRBD1 (5 bases). This CDR3 is 16 amino acids long. The V end was cut by 2 bases, the J end by 1 base, with 14 bases between. From germline, CDR1 is MNHEY and CDR2 SVGAGI. CDR3: CASSYGGGGRNTEAFF. CDR3 coding DNA: TGTGCCAGCAGTTACGGCGGGGGGGGAAGGAACACTGAAGCTTTCTTT.

The chain combines TRBV28 with TRBJ2-1; 11 bases align to TRBD2. V lost 3 bases, J lost 0 bases, and 13 bases stayed unmatched. Per germline, CDR1 MDHEN and CDR2 SYDVKM. The CDR3 extends over 20 amino acids. CDR3 sequence: CASSFNLAGGSYSSYNEQFF. Written as DNA, the CDR3 is TGTGCCAGCAGTTTTAATCTAGCGGGGGGTTCCTATAGCTCCTACAATGAGCAGTTCTTC.

The V and J genes are TRBV5-6 and TRBJ1-6; 8 bases align to TRBD1. V shed 4 bases and J 2 bases; nucleotides not matched to a gene: 2. Per the germline V gene, CDR1 is SGHDT and CDR2 is YYEEEE. The CDR3 spans 15 residues. CDR3 sequence: CASSVQGAYNSPLHF. CDR3 DNA sequence: TGTGCCAGCAGCGTACAGGGGGCCTATAATTCACCCCTCCACTTT.

The chain uses TRBV10-3 and TRBJ1-5; no firm D call. The ends were cut back, 3 bases at V and 3 bases at J, with 12 bases in the middle. The germline CDR1 and CDR2 sequences are ENHRY and SYGVKD. This CDR3 is built from 15 residues. The DNA of the CDR3 is TGTGCCATCAGTGAAAGTTTTAGCAACAATCAGCCCCAGCATTTT. Its translation: CAISESFSNNQPQHF.

The gene calls are TRBV5-6 and TRBJ1-1, with TRBD1 matching over 7 bases. Germline CDR1 and CDR2: SGHDT and YYEEEE. The ends lost 5 bases at V and 3 bases at J; junction bases unmatched: 10. The CDR3 has 15 residues. The CDR3 loop is CASRVRQGGDTEAFF. The DNA of the CDR3 is TGTGCCAGCAGGGTCAGACAGGGTGGGGACACTGAAGCTTTCTTT. Based on the CDR3 plus reference TRBV5-6 and TRBJ1-1, the full variable domain is DAGVTQSPTHLIKTRGQQVTLRCSPKSGHDTVSWYQQALGQGPQFIFQYYEEEERQRGNFPDRFSGHQFPNYSSELNVNALLLGDSALYLCASRVRQGGDTEAFFGQGTRLTVV.

The CDR3, as DNA: TGCAGCGTACGGACAGGGGCTTGGGAGACCCAGTACTTC. This translates into CSVRTGAWETQYF. The chain employs TRBV29-1 and TRBJ2-5, with 9 bases that match TRBD1. V lost 6 bases to trimming and J lost 5 bases; unmatched junction nucleotides: 7. This CDR3 region has 13 residues. Germline V lookup: CDR1 SQVTM, CDR2 ANQGSEA.

V gene TRBV5-1 combines with J gene TRBJ1-1; D gene ambiguous. Between the trimmed V and J ends, which lost 7 bases and 4 bases, there was a span of 14 bases. This CDR3 comprises 13 residues. CDR1 and CDR2 (germline): SGHRS, YFSETQ. The CDR3 DNA reads TGCGCCAGCTCACGGAGGAAAGGCACTGAAGCTTTCTTT. Its protein product is CASSRRKGTEAFF.

The genes are TRBV7-9 and TRBJ1-2, with 7 bases identical to TRBD1. CDR3 length equals 19 residues. Germline CDR1 SEHNR, CDR2 FQNEAQ (reference sequence). Trimming cost V 1 base and J 4 bases; bases outside gene matches: 18. Here the CDR3 reads CASSLGRGGQSRAGYGYTF. The CDR3 nucleotides are TGTGCCAGCAGCTTAGGGAGAGGGGGACAGTCCAGAGCTGGCTATGGCTACACCTTC.

V and J are TRBV14 and TRBJ1-1; TRBD1 aligns across 11 bases. Germline loops: CDR1 SGHDN, CDR2 FVKESK. The CDR3 is 16 amino acids. The junction had 6 bases not matched to a gene; V was cut back by 3 bases and J by 3 bases. CDR3 nucleotide sequence: TGTGCCAGCAGCCATATGGGACAGGGGGACTACACTGAAGCTTTCTTT. It codes for CASSHMGQGDYTEAFF.

This clone was counted once. The V call is TRBV6-2 or TRBV6-3, the J call TRBJ2-7, with D perhaps matching TRBD2 (5 bases). V was trimmed by 5 bases and J by 6 bases, leaving 17 bases between them. This CDR3 has 14 amino acids. Germline V lookup: CDR1 MNHEY, CDR2 SVGEGT. For the CDR3, the DNA is TGTGCCAGCAGTCCACGGGATTTTACGCGCGAGCAGTACTTC. It is translated as CASSPRDFTREQYF.

This chain uses TRBV27 with TRBJ2-7; 7 bases agree with TRBD2. The CDR3 totals 16 residues. CDR1 and CDR2 (germline): MNHEY, SMNVEV (reference sequence). J was trimmed by 0 bases and V by 5 bases; bases with no gene match: 10. DNA of the CDR3: TGTGCCAGCAGTCCCGCGGGAGCGAAGAGCTCCTACGAGCAGTACTTC. Translation: CASSPAGAKSSYEQYF.

The chain recombines TRBV3-1 (or the pseudogene TRBV3-2) with TRBJ2-7; 7 positions agree with TRBD2. This CDR3 has 17 amino acids. The germline V gene has CDR1 LGHDT and CDR2 YNNKEL (reference sequence). Trimming took 2 bases from V and 3 from J; bases not matched to a gene: 13. The CDR3 nucleotides read TGTGCCAGCAGCCAATGGAAGGGAGGGACTCCGGGCTACGAGCAGTACTTC. Amino acids: CASSQWKGGTPGYEQYF.

This chain connects TRBV7-9 to TRBJ1-5; D is unclear. Trimming took off 3 bases at V and 4 bases at J, with 7 bases between the two ends. This CDR3 has 13 amino acids. Germline values: CDR1 SEHNR, CDR2 FQNEAQ (reference sequence). This CDR3 reads CASSFAGNQPQHF. CDR3 coding DNA: TGTGCCAGCAGCTTCGCGGGAAATCAGCCCCAGCATTTT.

This clone showed up just a few times. The genes are TRBV30 and TRBJ2-2, with a tentative D call TRBD2 (6 bases). CDR1 is GTSNPN, CDR2 SVGIG, per germline (reference sequence). The CDR3 is 15 residues long. V shed 5 bases and J shed 4 bases, with 17 bases lying between them. This CDR3 reads CAWDSGLITTGELFF. The CDR3 DNA is TGTGCCTGGGATTCGGGACTCATAACCACCGGGGAGCTGTTTTTT.

The V gene is TRBV6-5, the J gene TRBJ1-1; no clear D gene. The V gene's germline CDR1 is MNHEY and CDR2 SVGAGI. This CDR3 comprises 15 residues. V lost 3 bases and J lost 0, with 11 bases in between. The CDR3 coding sequence is TGTGCCAGCAGTTATGGCAACTACATGAACACTGAAGCTTTCTTT. Amino acid sequence: CASSYGNYMNTEAFF.

The chain couples TRBV27 to TRBJ1-1; TRBD1 aligns across 9 bases. There are 17 residues in the CDR3. From germline, CDR1 is MNHEY and CDR2 SMNVEV (reference sequence). V lost 6 bases to trimming and J lost 6 bases; unmatched junction nucleotides: 17. CDR3 region: CASRPWATGGERSEAFF. The CDR3 nucleotides read TGTGCCAGCAGGCCTTGGGCCACAGGGGGCGAAAGGTCTGAAGCTTTCTTT.

The chain combines TRBV10-3 with TRBJ1-1; perhaps TRBD1 as D (6 bases). The CDR3 loop spans 13 amino acids. Trimming cost V 8 bases and J 1 base, with 11 bases left between them. Germline assignment: CDR1 ENHRY and CDR2 SYGVKD. The CDR3 nucleotides are TGTGCCATCGCTTCAGGGGAGAACACTGAAGCTTTCTTT. Translating it yields CAIASGENTEAFF.

This clone was seen a single time. The rearrangement uses TRBV4-2 and TRBJ1-4, with D unresolved. V was clipped by 6 bases and J by 2 bases, with 13 bases between them. The germline V gene has CDR1 LGHNA and CDR2 YNFKEQ. This CDR3 has 15 residues. CDR3 amino acids: CASSPKRSTNEKLFF. DNA for the CDR3: TGTGCCAGCAGTCCTAAGCGTTCGACTAATGAAAAACTGTTTTTT.

The chain recombines TRBV25-1 with TRBJ2-1, with D maybe TRBD2 (7 bases). Germline V gene sequence: CDR1 MGHDK, CDR2 SYGVNS. The V end lost 5 bases, the J end lost 0 bases, and 14 bases lay between the germline ends. The CDR3 is 16 residues long. CDR3 amino acids: CASSQGRGSSYNEQFF. CDR3 bases: TGTGCCAGCAGTCAGGGGCGGGGGAGCTCCTACAATGAGCAGTTCTTC.

CDR3: CASIPAGGSPLHF. CDR3 DNA: TGTGCCAGCATTCCAGCGGGAGGATCACCCCTCCACTTT. The chain uses TRBV2 and TRBJ1-6; D uncertain. Germline V gives CDR1 SNHLY, CDR2 FYNNEI. V dropped 7 bases and J dropped 10 bases, with 14 bases sitting between them. The CDR3 is made up of 13 amino acids.

This clone was detected once. The chain carries TRBV2 and TRBJ1-5; possibly TRBD1 for D (6 bases). The CDR3 is 15 residues long. The germline gives CDR1 SNHLY, CDR2 FYNNEI. V lost 1 base to trimming and J lost 3 bases, with 10 bases between them. DNA for the CDR3: TGTGCCAGCAGTGAAGGGACAGTCGACAATCAGCCCCAGCATTTT. It is translated as CASSEGTVDNQPQHF.

This clone was detected a few times. The gene calls are TRBV4-2 and TRBJ2-1; D uncertain. CDR1 and CDR2 (germline): LGHNA, YNFKEQ. The ends were cut back, 4 bases at V and 1 base at J, with 8 bases in the middle. The CDR3 sequence is 14 residues long. DNA of the CDR3: TGTGCCAGCAGCCCCGACACGTCCTACAATGAGCAGTTCTTC. It translates to CASSPDTSYNEQFF.

J is TRBJ1-2 and V is TRBV28, with D possibly TRBD1 on 6 matching bases. V was shortened by 6 bases and J by 4 bases, with 15 bases between the two germline ends. The CDR3 extends over 14 amino acids. Germline assignment: CDR1 MDHEN and CDR2 SYDVKM. The CDR3 DNA reads as TGTGCCAGCAGAAAGGGGGGGCTACTCTATGGCTACACCTTC. Protein sequence: CASRKGGLLYGYTF.

This clone was counted between two and nine times. The genes are TRBV18 and TRBJ1-1; no definite D call. CDR1 and CDR2 from the germline V gene are KGHSH and LQKENI. The V end was cut by 3 bases, the J end by 6 bases, with 17 bases between. CDR3 size: 15 residues. The CDR3 nucleotides are TGTGCCAGCTCACCTTTCGCCGGGGAGATTGCTGAAGCTTTCTTT. Translated: CASSPFAGEIAEAFF.

The chain recombines TRBV9 with TRBJ2-1, with 10 bases fitting TRBD2. This CDR3 is built from 17 residues. CDR1 and CDR2 from the germline V gene are SGDLS and YYNGEE. V was clipped by 5 bases and J by 5 bases; unmatched bases: 13. CDR3: CASSALAGAHGNNEQFF. The CDR3 DNA sequence: TGTGCCAGCAGTGCCCTAGCGGGGGCCCATGGGAACAATGAGCAGTTCTTC. Combining the CDR3 with reference TRBV9 and TRBJ2-1 gives the whole variable domain DSGVTQTPKHLITATGQRVTLRCSPRSGDLSVYWYQQSLDQGLQFLIQYYNGEERAKGNILERFSAQQFPDLHSELNLSSLELGDSALYFCASSALAGAHGNNEQFFGPGTRLTVL.